The 26 T cell receptor beta chains below were found in one sample sequenced in a study of blood T cell repertoires in COVID-19. Using immunoSEQ multiplex PCR, the repertoire was profiled, and TCRdb retains in-frame clones only, with some absent. The sample contains 200,000 to 250,000 clones, 84% of which appear only once. The sequenced material came from PBMCs or T cells enriched from blood (not recorded which). These TCRs come from a man in his 60s who had recovered from COVID-19.

This chain connects TRBV18 to TRBJ1-1; D not certain. This CDR3 has 14 residues. Germline CDR1 KGHSH, CDR2 LQKENI. Trimming took 2 bases from V and 0 from J, leaving 7 bases between them. As DNA, the CDR3 is TGTGCCAGCTCACCAAACGGGATGAACACTGAAGCTTTCTTT. It codes for CASSPNGMNTEAFF.

The chain recombines TRBV6-5 with TRBJ1-2, with D maybe TRBD1 (5 bases). V was clipped by 5 bases and J by 2 bases, with 12 bases between them. This CDR3 is built from 14 residues. Germline loops: CDR1 MNHEY, CDR2 SVGAGI. The CDR3, as DNA: TGTGCCAGCAGTACCCGGACAAAAAACTATGGCTACACCTTC. It translates to CASSTRTKNYGYTF.

The chain combines TRBV7-9 with TRBJ1-6; 8 bases are shared with TRBD1. The germline CDR1 and CDR2 sequences are SEHNR and FQNEAQ (reference sequence). The V gene end was trimmed by 4 bases and the J gene end by 8 bases; junction bases not matched to a gene: 4. The CDR3 has 14 residues. The CDR3 DNA is TGTGCCAGCAGCTCGGGACAGGTTTATTCACCCCTCCACTTT. It yields the protein CASSSGQVYSPLHF.

This clone was recorded only once. This chain uses TRBV4-2 with TRBJ2-6, with TRBD1 identical over 8 bases. The CDR3 has 17 amino acids. V was clipped by 4 bases and J by 2 bases; unmatched bases: 7. Per the germline V gene, CDR1 is LGHNA and CDR2 is YNFKEQ. As DNA, the CDR3 is TGTGCCAGCAGCCCGGGACAGGTAGTCCCTGGGGCCAACGTCCTGACTTTC. Encoded protein: CASSPGQVVPGANVLTF.

The gene calls are TRBV11-3 and TRBJ2-3; D might be TRBD1 (6 bases). Germline CDR1 reads SGHNT; CDR2 reads YENEEA. The CDR3 spans 17 residues. V was clipped by 1 base and J by 0 bases, with 14 bases between them. The CDR3 DNA sequence: TGTGCCAGCAGCTTAGTCCCGACAGGACCTAGCACAGATACGCAGTATTTT. Translated: CASSLVPTGPSTDTQYF.

The chain uses TRBV19 and TRBJ1-2, with 11 bases identical to TRBD1. The CDR3 totals 15 residues. The J segment lost 2 bases and the V segment lost 5 bases, leaving 4 bases of the junction unmatched. CDR1 is LNHDA, CDR2 SQIVND, per germline (reference sequence). The CDR3 DNA is TGTGCCAGTAGTCCCGGGACAGGGGGAAACTATGGCTACACCTTC. Translated, it gives CASSPGTGGNYGYTF.

This clone was picked up a small number of times. CDR3 in DNA: TGTGCCAGCAGTGCACTAGGGGGCGTTGCCTATGGCTACACCTTC. The encoded protein is CASSALGGVAYGYTF. This rearrangement joins TRBV27 to TRBJ1-2; 7 bases agree with TRBD1. From germline, CDR1 is MNHEY and CDR2 SMNVEV (reference sequence). The V segment lost 5 bases and the J segment 4 bases; nucleotides outside the gene matches: 10. This CDR3 has 15 amino acids.

The chain combines TRBV5-1 with TRBJ1-1, with 10 bases matching TRBD1. After removal of 0 bases from V and 4 bases from J, the junction contained 6 bases not matched to a gene. CDR3 length: 16 residues. The germline V gene has CDR1 SGHRS and CDR2 YFSETQ. The CDR3 loop is CASSLGGTGVGTEAFF. DNA for the CDR3: TGCGCCAGCAGCTTGGGAGGGACAGGGGTCGGCACTGAAGCTTTCTTT.

The V gene is TRBV7-9, the J gene TRBJ2-1; D is ambiguous. The CDR3 sequence is 12 residues long. Trimming pared 5 bases from V and 11 bases from J, leaving 13 bases between. CDR1 and CDR2 from the germline V gene are SEHNR and FQNEAQ (reference sequence). The CDR3 sequence: CASSPTNNKQFF. The CDR3 DNA sequence: TGTGCCAGCAGCCCAACAAACAACAAGCAGTTCTTC.

The rearrangement joins TRBV6-5 to TRBJ2-7; the match to TRBD2 covers 8 bases. V lost 5 bases, J lost 3 bases, and 6 bases stayed unmatched. Germline V CDR1 and CDR2: MNHEY, SVGAGI. The CDR3 runs 14 residues. CDR3 residues: CASSRSGGYYEQYF. CDR3 coding DNA: TGTGCCAGCAGTCGCAGCGGGGGATACTACGAGCAGTACTTC.

The rearrangement uses TRBV18 and TRBJ1-3; 8 bases are shared with TRBD1. After removal of 4 bases from V and 2 bases from J, the junction contained 4 bases not matched to a gene. Germline V gives CDR1 KGHSH, CDR2 LQKENI. The CDR3 is 15 amino acids. The CDR3 spells CASSLGQGAGNTIYF. Here the CDR3 DNA reads TGTGCCAGCTCACTCGGACAGGGAGCTGGAAACACCATATATTTT.

The chain combines TRBV4-1 with TRBJ2-2; D ambiguous. Trimming pared 0 bases from V and 5 bases from J, leaving 7 bases between. CDR3 length: 14 amino acids. The germline V gene has CDR1 MGHRA and CDR2 YSYEKL. CDR3 protein: CASSQELRTGELFF. CDR3 sequence (DNA): TGCGCCAGCAGCCAAGAATTACGGACCGGGGAGCTGTTTTTT.

This chain uses TRBV4-3 with TRBJ2-2; 9 nucleotides line up with TRBD2. This CDR3 spans 19 amino acids. Germline trimming cut 4 bases from V and 0 bases from J; bases unmatched to any gene: 12. CDR1 LGHNA and CDR2 YSLEER come from the germline V gene. Here the CDR3 reads CASSPHEISGGANTGELFF. The CDR3 nucleotides read TGCGCCAGCAGCCCCCATGAGATTAGCGGGGGAGCGAACACCGGGGAGCTGTTTTTT.

This chain joins TRBV7-9 and TRBJ1-2, with TRBD1 matching 7 bases. The CDR3 has 14 residues. V lost 7 bases, J lost 2 bases, and 7 bases stayed unmatched. Germline V gene sequence: CDR1 SEHNR, CDR2 FQNEAQ (reference sequence). CDR3 region: CASTHPDRNYGYTF. CDR3 nucleotides: TGTGCCAGCACCCACCCGGACAGGAACTATGGCTACACCTTC.

The CDR3 DNA reads as TGTGCCAGCAGGAGACAGGGATCCTACAATGAGCAGTTCTTC. It codes for CASRRQGSYNEQFF. V is TRBV6-5 and J is TRBJ2-1, with 7 bases aligning to TRBD1. Trimming at V came to 6 bases and at J to 1 base, leaving 3 bases not matched to a gene. Germline CDR1 and CDR2: MNHEY and SVGAGI. The CDR3 runs 14 residues.

This CDR3 is CASSLTEAGYYEQYF. The CDR3 nucleotides are TGTGCCAGCAGCTTAACGGAGGCGGGTTACTACGAGCAGTACTTC. The chain couples TRBV7-8 to TRBJ2-7; a possible D gene is TRBD2 (5 bases). The germline V and J ends were trimmed by 2 bases and 3 bases, with 14 bases remaining between them. This CDR3 spans 15 amino acids. Germline CDR1 reads SGHVS; CDR2 reads FQNEAQ.

This chain uses TRBV30 with TRBJ2-2; a weak D match, TRBD1 (5 bases). Germline CDR1 GTSNPN, CDR2 SVGIG (reference sequence). This CDR3 region has 14 residues. V was cut by 4 bases and J by 0 bases, with 9 bases left in between. CDR3 sequence (DNA): TGTGCCTGGAAGCAGGGCGCGAACACCGGGGAGCTGTTTTTT. Its protein product is CAWKQGANTGELFF.

The chain has TRBV2 and TRBJ2-7, with 8 bases matching TRBD1. V lost 4 bases to trimming and J lost 1 base; unmatched junction nucleotides: 3. Germline CDR1 SNHLY, CDR2 FYNNEI. CDR3 length: 14 residues. The CDR3: CASSAWTGSYEQYF. CDR3 nucleotides: TGTGCCAGCAGTGCGTGGACAGGGTCCTACGAGCAGTACTTC.

V is TRBV11-3 and J is TRBJ2-1; 7 bases line up with TRBD1. V was clipped by 5 bases and J by 2 bases; unmatched bases: 12. The CDR3 totals 17 residues. In germline, CDR1 is SGHNT, CDR2 YENEEA. Here the CDR3 reads CASSMKRGTGAYNEQFF. DNA of the CDR3: TGTGCCAGCAGCATGAAACGGGGAACAGGGGCCTACAATGAGCAGTTCTTC. Based on the CDR3 plus reference TRBV11-3 and TRBJ2-1, the full variable domain is EAGVVQSPRYKIIEKKQPVAFWCNPISGHNTLYWYLQNLGQGPELLIRYENEEAVDDSQLPKDRFSAERLKGVDSTLKIQPAELGDSAVYLCASSMKRGTGAYNEQFFGPGTRLTVL.

The chain has TRBV10-1 and TRBJ2-1, with D uncertain. Germline CDR1 reads WNHNN; CDR2 reads SYGVQD (reference sequence). Trimming pared 0 bases from V and 1 base from J, leaving 13 bases between. The CDR3 sequence is 17 residues long. The CDR3 region is CASSESRQATSYNEQFF. The CDR3 DNA sequence: TGCGCCAGCAGTGAGTCTCGCCAGGCGACATCCTACAATGAGCAGTTCTTC.

The chain recombines TRBV5-1 with TRBJ1-2, with TRBD1 matching over 7 bases. The germline V gene has CDR1 SGHRS and CDR2 YFSETQ. J was trimmed by 1 base and V by 0 bases; bases with no gene match: 6. This CDR3 is 16 amino acids long. CDR3 sequence reads: CASSLEGQRINYGYTF. The CDR3 nucleotides are TGCGCCAGCAGCTTGGAGGGACAGCGTATTAACTATGGCTACACCTTC.

CDR3 sequence (DNA): TGCAGTGCTAGTGATCGGACAGGGGCGATTCAAGAGACCCAGTACTTC. Residues: CSASDRTGAIQETQYF. The J gene is TRBJ2-5, the V gene TRBV20-1; 9 nucleotides agree with TRBD1. The germline gives CDR1 DFQATT, CDR2 SNEGSKA (reference sequence). V gave up 3 bases and J gave up 2 bases; unmatched junction bases: 10. The length of the CDR3 is 16 residues.

The V gene is TRBV6-5, the J gene TRBJ2-3, with TRBD1 identical over 7 bases. Germline trimming cut 6 bases from V and 0 bases from J; bases unmatched to any gene: 3. This CDR3 region has 14 residues. CDR1 and CDR2 (germline): MNHEY, SVGAGI. CDR3 sequence reads: CASRRDRSTDTQYF. The CDR3 DNA reads as TGTGCCAGCAGAAGGGACAGAAGCACAGATACGCAGTATTTT.

The V and J genes are TRBV19 and TRBJ2-1, with 11 nucleotides matching TRBD1. Germline CDR1 reads LNHDA; CDR2 reads SQIVND (reference sequence). V shed 6 bases and J 9 bases; nucleotides not matched to a gene: 7. CDR3 length: 14 amino acids. In DNA form, the CDR3 reads TGTGCCAGTAGGGACAGGGGGCGCGGGTCTGAGCAGTTCTTC. Translated, it gives CASRDRGRGSEQFF.

This clone was seen a single time. At one of its ends the junction is not consistent with the germline gene, which may arise from a read error. V usage is TRBV7-7 and J usage is TRBJ2-1; TRBD1 is a possible D gene (6 bases). This CDR3 is built from 14 residues. The germline gives CDR1 SSHAT, CDR2 FNYEAQ (reference sequence). The CDR3 region is CASSPSPQGHEQFF. CDR3 bases: TGTGCTAGCAGCCCTAGCCCCCAGGGGCATGAGCAGTTCTTC.

The chain links TRBV30 to TRBJ1-6; the D gene is possibly TRBD1 (5 bases). Per germline, CDR1 GTSNPN and CDR2 SVGIG (reference sequence). V lost 3 bases and J lost 7, with 10 bases in between. The CDR3 extends over 13 amino acids. The CDR3 DNA sequence: TGTGCCTGGAGCCAGGGATTAAATTCACCCCTCCACTTT. This translates into CAWSQGLNSPLHF.